The clone carrying this T cell receptor beta chain has more than one count but fewer than ten. Its antigen remains unidentified. The CDR3 sequence is 17 residues long. V lost 2 bases to trimming and J lost 5 bases; unmatched junction nucleotides: 8. Per germline, CDR1 SGHTA and CDR2 FQGNSA. These data originate in a study of CD8 T cells in ankylosing spondylitis. Study-level points and caveats: A motif of seven or eight highly homologous TCR beta variants was seen as apparently characteristic of ankylosing spondylitis blood. Disease-linked clones had a CD8+ phenotype and relatively low frequency in peripheral blood.

TCRdb reanalysed the 5' RACE reads using MiXCR and keeps one entry per CDR3 protein. Here the sample spans approximately 260,000 distinct CDR3 sequences, 15% to 20% being singletons. This rearrangement joins TRBV7-2 to TRBJ2-1; 11 bases are a match to TRBD2. The receptor comes from a male donor with ankylosing spondylitis or in good health (not recorded which). Sequencing input: blood, either unsorted or a sorted T cell fraction (not recorded which). CDR3 DNA sequence: TGTGCCAGCAGCTTAACCCCTCTGACTAGCGGGGACAATGAGCAGTTCTTC. Protein: CASSLTPLTSGDNEQFF.